The 20 T cell receptor beta chains below all came from one sample that was sequenced in a study of cytomegalovirus exposure and HLA in healthy donors. Amplification used 60 Vbeta primers and 13 Jbeta primers. Clones were sequenced by immunoSEQ multiplex PCR, and TCRdb holds only the in-frame ones, with some missing. Altogether under 200,000 clones are present, 65% to 90% being singletons, with the ten largest covering 2.3%. The specimen was PBMCs. All receptors derive from a woman aged 50 to 65 in good health and CMV-seronegative.

The chain joins TRBV10-3 to TRBJ1-5, with D unresolved. Germline assignment: CDR1 ENHRY and CDR2 SYGVKD. This CDR3 has 13 amino acids. Trimming stripped 3 bases from V and 5 bases from J, with 8 bases between. The CDR3 sequence: CAISDNGDQPQHF. In nucleotides, the CDR3 is TGTGCCATCAGTGATAACGGGGATCAGCCCCAGCATTTT.

V and J are TRBV6-5 and TRBJ1-2, with unresolved D. V was trimmed by 2 bases and J by 3 bases, leaving 7 bases between them. There are 13 residues in the CDR3. Germline V gene lookup returns CDR1 MNHEY and CDR2 SVGAGI. Here the CDR3 reads CASSYSRDYGYTF. CDR3 coding DNA: TGTGCCAGCAGTTACAGCCGGGACTATGGCTACACCTTC.

The rearrangement links TRBV10-3 to TRBJ1-5; TRBD1 agrees at 8 bases. This CDR3 comprises 18 residues. V trimming: 5 bases; J trimming: 4 bases; junction bases outside the gene matches: 16. Germline assignment: CDR1 ENHRY and CDR2 SYGVKD. Here the CDR3 reads CAISHPPGQAGGNQPQHF. The CDR3 nucleotides read TGTGCCATCAGTCACCCCCCGGGACAGGCCGGGGGGAATCAGCCCCAGCATTTT.

The chain has TRBV2 and TRBJ2-1, with 13 nucleotides matching TRBD2. The CDR3 is 15 residues long. CDR1 and CDR2 (germline): SNHLY, FYNNEI. V lost 4 bases, J lost 7 bases, and 4 bases stayed unmatched. The CDR3 DNA reads as TGTGCCAGCAGTGCACTAGCGGGAGGGGGAAATGAGCAGTTCTTC. It yields the protein CASSALAGGGNEQFF.

This chain uses TRBV5-1 with TRBJ2-5; the match to TRBD1 covers 8 bases. The V gene end was trimmed by 2 bases and the J gene end by 14 bases; junction bases not matched to a gene: 20. Per germline, CDR1 SGHRS and CDR2 YFSETQ. The CDR3 has 16 residues. The CDR3 bases are TGCGCCAGCAGCTTACCCGGGGCAGGGGGCAGCGATGTCAGATACTTC. Amino acids: CASSLPGAGGSDVRYF.

This chain joins TRBV19 and TRBJ2-5, with 9 positions matching TRBD2. CDR1 and CDR2 (germline): LNHDA, SQIVND (reference sequence). With V trimmed by 0 bases and J by 6 bases, 5 bases remained unmatched. The CDR3 extends over 15 amino acids. The CDR3 bases are TGTGCCAGTAGTATAGAAGGACTAGCGCCCAAGACCCAGTACTTC. Its protein is CASSIEGLAPKTQYF.

CDR3 amino acids: CASSSPGTGGGWQYF. In DNA form, the CDR3 reads TGTGCCAGCAGTTCCCCCGGGACAGGGGGAGGTTGGCAGTACTTC. The chain employs TRBV28 and TRBJ2-7, with 11 bases lining up with TRBD1. The trim removed 4 bases at V and 9 bases at J, leaving 11 bases unmatched. The CDR3 sequence is 15 residues long. Germline assignment: CDR1 MDHEN and CDR2 SYDVKM.

This sequence joins TRBV5-1 and TRBJ2-7, with D possibly TRBD2 on 6 matching bases. Germline lookup yields CDR1 SGHRS and CDR2 YFSETQ. Trimming took off 0 bases at V and 3 bases at J, with 13 bases between the two ends. This CDR3 spans 15 amino acids. This CDR3 reads CASSLVAGSDYEQYF. The DNA of the CDR3 is TGCGCCAGCAGCTTGGTGGCGGGGTCAGACTACGAGCAGTACTTC.

This chain connects TRBV2 to TRBJ2-5; 9 bases match TRBD1. The germline V gene has CDR1 SNHLY and CDR2 FYNNEI. Trimming took 6 bases from V and 0 from J; bases not matched to a gene: 5. The CDR3 consists of 15 residues. The chain's CDR3 is CASSLTGGYQETQYF. The DNA for the CDR3 is TGTGCCAGCAGCCTCACAGGGGGCTACCAAGAGACCCAGTACTTC. Together with reference TRBV2 and TRBJ2-5, the CDR3 gives the full variable domain: EPEVTQTPSHQVTQMGQEVILRCVPISNHLYFYWYRQILGQKVEFLVSFYNNEISEKSEIFDDQFSVERPDGSNFTLKIRSTKLEDSAMYFCASSLTGGYQETQYFGPGTRLLVL.

The chain has TRBV29-1 and TRBJ2-7; D might be TRBD2 (5 bases). The CDR3 is 13 residues long. Trimming shortened V by 4 bases and J by 3 bases, and 13 bases separated the two germline ends. CDR1 is SQVTM and CDR2 is ANQGSEA in the germline V gene. This chain's CDR3 is CSVVYGESYEQYF. The CDR3 DNA reads as TGCAGCGTTGTATATGGGGAGAGCTACGAGCAGTACTTC.

The chain has TRBV9 and TRBJ2-7; D possibly matches TRBD1 or TRBD2 (6 bases each). Germline CDR1 reads SGDLS; CDR2 reads YYNGEE. V was shortened by 4 bases and J by 6 bases, with 17 bases between the two germline ends. CDR3 length: 14 residues. The chain's CDR3 is CASSLGGGQGEQYF. The CDR3, as DNA: TGTGCCAGCAGCTTAGGGGGAGGCCAGGGCGAGCAGTACTTC.

The chain is built from TRBV7-2 and TRBJ2-2; D ambiguous. CDR1 and CDR2 from the germline V gene are SGHTA and FQGNSA. The CDR3 length is 13 residues. Trimming shortened V by 1 base and J by 7 bases, and 7 bases separated the two germline ends. DNA of the CDR3: TGTGCCAGCAGCTTAGTGCTAATCGGGGAGCTGTTTTTT. This codes for CASSLVLIGELFF.

The chain recombines TRBV5-8 with TRBJ1-5, with D maybe TRBD1 (5 bases). This CDR3 has 17 amino acids. With 4 bases removed from V and 6 bases from J, the gap between germline ends came to 23 bases. Germline CDR1 is SGHTS and CDR2 is YDEGEE. The CDR3 DNA reads TGTGCCAGCAGCCAAAGGTGGGCAGGGATGGTAGCTCAGCCCCAGCATTTT. Its translation: CASSQRWAGMVAQPQHF.

The CDR3 spells CAWSVVFRAGRGYNEQFF. The CDR3 DNA reads as TGTGCCTGGAGTGTAGTATTTCGGGCGGGAAGGGGATACAATGAGCAGTTCTTC. This chain joins TRBV30 and TRBJ2-1, with D perhaps matching TRBD2 (6 bases). With 0 bases removed from V and 4 bases from J, the gap between germline ends came to 22 bases. The length of the CDR3 is 18 residues. Germline CDR1 reads GTSNPN; CDR2 reads SVGIG (reference sequence).

The CDR3 coding sequence is TGTGCCTGGAGTCAATACAGGGGTCGTCCGTACTTC. Translated: CAWSQYRGRPYF. V and J are TRBV30 and TRBJ2-7; 7 bases map to TRBD1. With 2 bases clipped from V and 12 bases from J, the junction kept 10 bases outside the gene matches. This CDR3 has 12 residues. CDR1 and CDR2 (germline): GTSNPN, SVGIG (reference sequence).

This chain joins TRBV6-1 and TRBJ2-7; 11 nucleotides align to TRBD2. J gave up 1 base and V 6 bases, and 5 bases lay outside the gene matches. This CDR3 comprises 15 residues. Germline V gene sequence: CDR1 MNHNS, CDR2 SASEGT. The DNA of the CDR3 is TGTGCCAGCAGCGTCGGGACTAGCGGTTCCTACGAGCAGTACTTC. Encoded protein: CASSVGTSGSYEQYF.

The chain has TRBV7-2 and TRBJ2-7, with 8 bases aligning to TRBD2. After removal of 3 bases from V and 2 bases from J, the junction contained 3 bases not matched to a gene. The CDR3 runs to 14 residues. The germline CDR1 and CDR2 sequences are SGHTA and FQGNSA. Here the CDR3 reads CASSLGGRTYEQYF. CDR3 nucleotides: TGTGCCAGCAGCTTGGGCGGGAGGACCTACGAGCAGTACTTC.

This rearrangement joins TRBV30 to TRBJ2-1; 7 positions match TRBD1. The V gene's germline CDR1 is GTSNPN and CDR2 SVGIG (reference sequence). The CDR3 is 12 residues long. Trimming took 3 bases from V and 7 from J; bases not matched to a gene: 3. CDR3 amino acids: CAWSRQGNEQFF. The DNA for the CDR3 is TGTGCCTGGAGCCGACAGGGAAATGAGCAGTTCTTC.

The genes are TRBV4-1 and TRBJ1-5, with 9 bases matching TRBD1. The CDR3 sequence is 16 residues long. Germline V CDR1 and CDR2: MGHRA, YSYEKL. V lost 0 bases and J lost 7; bases outside the gene matches: 7. The CDR3 DNA sequence: TGCGCCAGCAGCCAAGATGGGACAGGGCTAATCCAGCCCCAGCATTTT. Amino acids: CASSQDGTGLIQPQHF.

This rearrangement joins TRBV4-2 to TRBJ2-1, with 10 bases lining up with TRBD2. Germline CDR1 and CDR2: LGHNA and YNFKEQ. V lost 2 bases, J lost 5 bases, and 3 bases stayed unmatched. This CDR3 is 15 amino acids long. The CDR3 DNA is TGTGCCAGCAGCCAACCCGGGACTAGCGACAATGAGCAGTTCTTC. Protein sequence: CASSQPGTSDNEQFF.